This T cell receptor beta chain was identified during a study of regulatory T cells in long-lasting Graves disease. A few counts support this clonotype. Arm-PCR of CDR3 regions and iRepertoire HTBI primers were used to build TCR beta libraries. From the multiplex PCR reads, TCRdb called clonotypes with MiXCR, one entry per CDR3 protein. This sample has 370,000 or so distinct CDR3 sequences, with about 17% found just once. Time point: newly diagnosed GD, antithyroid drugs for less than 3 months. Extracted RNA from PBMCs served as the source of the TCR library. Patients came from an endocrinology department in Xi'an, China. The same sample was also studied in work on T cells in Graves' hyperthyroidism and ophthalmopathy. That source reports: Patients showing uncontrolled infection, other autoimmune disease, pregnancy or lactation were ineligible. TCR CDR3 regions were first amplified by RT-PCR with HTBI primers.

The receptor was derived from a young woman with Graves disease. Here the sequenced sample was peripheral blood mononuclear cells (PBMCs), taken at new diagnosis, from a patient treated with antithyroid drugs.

CDR3 in DNA: TGTGCCTGGACAGAGATAGCGGGGTACTACGAGCAGTACTTC. Its translation: CAWTEIAGYYEQYF. The chain has TRBV30 and TRBJ2-7; 8 positions agree with TRBD2. This CDR3 is 14 amino acids long. Germline V gene data show CDR1 as GTSNPN and CDR2 as SVGIG (reference sequence). Trimming took 4 bases from V and 3 from J; bases not matched to a gene: 8.